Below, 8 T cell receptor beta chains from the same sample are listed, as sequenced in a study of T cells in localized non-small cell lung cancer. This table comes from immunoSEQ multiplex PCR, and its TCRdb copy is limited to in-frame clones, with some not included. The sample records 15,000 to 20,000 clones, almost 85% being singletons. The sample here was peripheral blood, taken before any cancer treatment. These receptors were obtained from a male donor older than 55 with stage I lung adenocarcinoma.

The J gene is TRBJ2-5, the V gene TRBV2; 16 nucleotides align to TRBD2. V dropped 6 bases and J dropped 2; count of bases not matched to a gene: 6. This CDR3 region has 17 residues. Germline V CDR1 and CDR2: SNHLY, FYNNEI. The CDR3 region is CASSPGTSGGGQETQYF. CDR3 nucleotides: TGTGCCAGCAGCCCCGGGACTAGCGGGGGGGGTCAAGAGACCCAGTACTTC.

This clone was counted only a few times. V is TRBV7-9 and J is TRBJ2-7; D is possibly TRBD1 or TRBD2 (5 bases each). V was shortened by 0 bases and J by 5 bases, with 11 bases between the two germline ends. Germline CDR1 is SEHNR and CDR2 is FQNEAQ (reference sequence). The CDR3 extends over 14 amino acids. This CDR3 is CASSLAGVLDEQYF. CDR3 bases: TGTGCCAGCAGCTTAGCGGGGGTATTGGACGAGCAGTACTTC.

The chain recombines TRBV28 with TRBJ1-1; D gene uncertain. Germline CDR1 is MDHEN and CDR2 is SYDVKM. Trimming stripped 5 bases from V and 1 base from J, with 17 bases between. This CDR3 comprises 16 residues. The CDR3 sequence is CASSKYDTSANTEAFF. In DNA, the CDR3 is TGTGCCAGCAGTAAATACGATACGTCAGCGAACACTGAAGCTTTCTTT.

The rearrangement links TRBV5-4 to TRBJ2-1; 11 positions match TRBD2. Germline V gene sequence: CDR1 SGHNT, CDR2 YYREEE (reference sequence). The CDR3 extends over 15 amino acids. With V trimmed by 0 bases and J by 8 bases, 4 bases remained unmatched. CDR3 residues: CASSLELAGVDEQFF. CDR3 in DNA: TGTGCCAGCAGCTTGGAACTAGCGGGAGTGGATGAGCAGTTCTTC.

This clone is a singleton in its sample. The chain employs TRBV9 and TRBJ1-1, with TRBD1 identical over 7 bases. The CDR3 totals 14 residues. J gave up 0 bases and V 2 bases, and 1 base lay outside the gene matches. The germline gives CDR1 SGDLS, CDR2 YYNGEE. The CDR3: CASSVTGMNTEAFF. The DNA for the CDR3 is TGTGCCAGCAGCGTGACAGGGATGAACACTGAAGCTTTCTTT.

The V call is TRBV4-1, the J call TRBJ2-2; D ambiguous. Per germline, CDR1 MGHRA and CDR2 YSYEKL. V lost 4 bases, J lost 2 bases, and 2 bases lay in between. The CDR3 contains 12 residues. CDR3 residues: CASSLNTGELFF. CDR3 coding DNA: TGCGCCAGCAGCCTAAACACCGGGGAGCTGTTTTTT.

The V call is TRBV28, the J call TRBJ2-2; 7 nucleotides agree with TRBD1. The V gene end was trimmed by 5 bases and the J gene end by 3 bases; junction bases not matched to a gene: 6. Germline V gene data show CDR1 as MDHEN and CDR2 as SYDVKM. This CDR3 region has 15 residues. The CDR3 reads CASSPRTGYTGELFF. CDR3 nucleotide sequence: TGTGCCAGCAGTCCACGGACAGGTTACACCGGGGAGCTGTTTTTT.

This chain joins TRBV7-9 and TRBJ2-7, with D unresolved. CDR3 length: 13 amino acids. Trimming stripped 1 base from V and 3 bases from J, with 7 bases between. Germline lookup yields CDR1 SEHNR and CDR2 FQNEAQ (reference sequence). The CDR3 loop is CASSLEGRYEQYF. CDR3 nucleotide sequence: TGTGCCAGCAGCTTAGAGGGCCGCTACGAGCAGTACTTC. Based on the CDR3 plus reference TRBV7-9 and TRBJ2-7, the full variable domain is DTGVSQNPRHKITKRGQNVTFRCDPISEHNRLYWYRQTLGQGPEFLTYFQNEAQLEKSRLLSDRFSAERPKGSFSTLEIQRTEQGDSAMYLCASSLEGRYEQYFGPGTRLTVT.